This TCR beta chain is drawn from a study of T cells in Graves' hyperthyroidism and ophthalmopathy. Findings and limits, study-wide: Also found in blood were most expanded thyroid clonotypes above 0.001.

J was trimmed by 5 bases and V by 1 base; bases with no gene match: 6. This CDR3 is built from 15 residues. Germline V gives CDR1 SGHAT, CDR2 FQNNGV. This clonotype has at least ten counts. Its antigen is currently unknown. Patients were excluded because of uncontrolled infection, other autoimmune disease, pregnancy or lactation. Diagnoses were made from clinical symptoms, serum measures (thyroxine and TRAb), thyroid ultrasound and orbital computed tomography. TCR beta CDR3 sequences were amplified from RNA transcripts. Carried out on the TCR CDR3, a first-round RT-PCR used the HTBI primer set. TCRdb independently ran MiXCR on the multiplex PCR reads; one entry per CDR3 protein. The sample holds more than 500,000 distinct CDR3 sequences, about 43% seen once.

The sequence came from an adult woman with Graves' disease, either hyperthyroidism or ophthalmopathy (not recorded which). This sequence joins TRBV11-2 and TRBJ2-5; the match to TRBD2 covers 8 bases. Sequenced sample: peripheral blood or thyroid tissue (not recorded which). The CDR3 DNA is TGTGCCAGCAGCTTAGGAGCGGGAGCAGACGAGACCCAGTACTTC. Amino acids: CASSLGAGADETQYF.